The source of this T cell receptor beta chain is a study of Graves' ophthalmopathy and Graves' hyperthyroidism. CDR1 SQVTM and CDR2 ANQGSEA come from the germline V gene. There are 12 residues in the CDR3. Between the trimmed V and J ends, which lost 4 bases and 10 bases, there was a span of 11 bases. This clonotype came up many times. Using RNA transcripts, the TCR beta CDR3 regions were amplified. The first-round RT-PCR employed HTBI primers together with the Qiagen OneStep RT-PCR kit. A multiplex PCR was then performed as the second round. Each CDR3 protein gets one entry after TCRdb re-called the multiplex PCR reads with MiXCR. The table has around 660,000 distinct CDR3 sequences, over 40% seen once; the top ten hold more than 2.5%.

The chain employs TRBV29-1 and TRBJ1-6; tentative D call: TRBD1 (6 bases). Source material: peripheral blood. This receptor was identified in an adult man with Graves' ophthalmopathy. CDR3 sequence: CSVVRGLSPLHF. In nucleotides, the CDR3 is TGCAGCGTTGTCAGGGGATTATCACCCCTCCACTTT.